One and the same sample provided the 8 T cell receptor beta chains below, sequenced in a study of tumor and adjacent non-tumor tissue in lung cancer. The library came from three nested PCR rounds adapted from ARM-PCR protocols. A single record per CDR3 protein comes from TCRdb applying MiXCR to the multiplex PCR reads. The sample carries under 100,000 distinct CDR3 sequences, around 65% recorded once. This sample's RNA came from whole unsorted tissue. The sequencing input was lung tumor tissue. These receptors originate from a woman in her sixties or seventies with non-small cell lung cancer.

This clonotype was found a few times. CDR3 region: CASRVLGTGVSEQFF. The CDR3 bases are TGTGCCAGCAGGGTACTGGGGACAGGGGTTAGTGAGCAGTTCTTC. This sequence joins TRBV11-2 and TRBJ2-1; TRBD1 agrees at 10 bases. With 6 bases clipped from V and 9 bases from J, the junction kept 11 bases outside the gene matches. The CDR3 has 15 residues. Germline CDR1 reads SGHAT; CDR2 reads FQNNGV. Drawing the rest from reference TRBV11-2 and TRBJ2-1, the complete variable domain is EAGVAQSPRYKIIEKRQSVAFWCNPISGHATLYWYQQILGQGPKLLIQFQNNGVVDDSQLPKDRFSAERLKGVDSTLKIQPAKLEDSAVYLCASRVLGTGVSEQFFGPGTRLTVL.

Concerning this clonotype: The junction and the germline gene differ at one end; a read error may be behind it. The chain employs TRBV7-9 and TRBJ2-5; D is uncertain. This CDR3 contains 14 residues. CDR1 SEHNR and CDR2 FQNEAQ come from the germline V gene (reference sequence). CDR3 in amino acids: CASTLRHHQETQYF. In DNA form, the CDR3 reads TGTGCCAGCACCTTAAGACACCACCAAGAGACCCAGTACTTC. The variable domain in full, completed from reference TRBV7-9 and TRBJ2-5, reads DTGVSQNPRHKITKRGQNVTFRCDPISEHNRLYWYRQTLGQGPEFLTYFQNEAQLEKSRLLSDRFSAERPKGSFSTLEIQRTEQGDSAMYLCASTLRHHQETQYFGPGTRLLVL.

Details on this clonotype: Its ends do not fully match the called genes, so a read error is possible. The chain carries TRBV11-3 and TRBJ2-2; tentative D call: TRBD2 (5 bases). This CDR3 spans 14 amino acids. Germline CDR1 is SGHNT and CDR2 is YENEEA. This CDR3 reads CDSSLGRDSGELFF. CDR3 DNA sequence: TGTGACAGCAGCTTAGGTCGTGATTCCGGGGAACTGTTTTTT.

The chain couples TRBV10-3 to TRBJ2-2; D may be TRBD1 or TRBD2 (5 bases each). Germline CDR1 and CDR2: ENHRY and SYGVKD. Trimming removed 10 bases at V and 9 bases at J, with 15 bases between. The length of the CDR3 is 12 residues. CDR3 loop: CANRRLAWELFF. CDR3 nucleotide sequence: TGTGCCAACAGGAGGCTAGCCTGGGAGCTGTTTTTT.

About this clonotype: A junction boundary mismatches the germline segment, possibly from a read error. The rearrangement joins TRBV6-1 to TRBJ1-2; a weak D match, TRBD1 (5 bases). CDR3 length equals 16 residues. Germline lookup yields CDR1 MNHNS and CDR2 SASEGT. Written as DNA, the CDR3 is TGTGCCAGCAGCCTGGCGGGGGTAAAAACAAGCGGAGGCTATACCTTC. Translation gives CASSLAGVKTSGGYTF.

Worth noting for this clonotype: Since the CDR3 does not end with the conserved phenylalanine or tryptophan, this likely comes from a read error. The gene calls are TRBV5-6 and TRBJ2-5, with a possible D match to TRBD2 (6 bases). The CDR3 runs to 15 residues. Germline assignment: CDR1 SGHDT and CDR2 YYEEEE. V was pared by 3 bases and J by 2 bases, with 14 bases between. This CDR3 reads CASSSGDGGQETQYL. DNA of the CDR3: TGTGCCAGCAGCTCGGGGGACGGAGGGCAAGAGACCCAGTACCTC.

The V and J genes are TRBV5-5 and TRBJ2-1; D is perhaps TRBD2 (6 bases). Germline assignment: CDR1 SGHKS and CDR2 YYEKEE (reference sequence). CDR3 length equals 15 residues. Trimming left V 5 bases short and J 11 bases short, with 23 bases between. This CDR3 is CASRHTWGDGDKQFF. The CDR3 nucleotides read TGTGCCAGCAGGCACACCTGGGGGGACGGCGATAAGCAGTTCTTC.

For this clonotype: A read error may account for a junction end that differs from germline. The chain couples TRBV20-1 to TRBJ2-1, with a tentative D call TRBD2 (6 bases). CDR3 size: 14 residues. Germline assignment: CDR1 DFQATT and CDR2 SNEGSKA (reference sequence). The CDR3 is CSASWGEEWKEQFF. As DNA, the CDR3 is TGTAGTGCTAGCTGGGGGGAGGAGTGGAAAGAGCAGTTCTTC.